Below are 8 T cell receptor beta chains sequenced from a single sample in a study of OX40 agonist ivuxolimab in advanced cancers. The protocol was immunoSEQ multiplex PCR, while the TCRdb copy is restricted to in-frame clones and leaves out a portion. The data hold 75,000 to 95,000 clones, with 90% to 95% observed a single time. Sequenced here: CD4+ or CD8+ T cells sorted from blood, sampled in a trial of the OX40 agonist ivuxolimab. The receptors here all came from an adult with an advanced solid tumor such as melanoma, head and neck, liver or kidney cancer.

This clone was picked up a small number of times. The chain's CDR3 is CASNKDSTDEKLFF. Here the CDR3 DNA reads TGTGCCAGCAATAAGGACAGTACAGATGAAAAACTGTTTTTT. The chain couples TRBV2 to TRBJ1-4, with TRBD1 as a possible D gene (6 bases). CDR1 SNHLY and CDR2 FYNNEI come from the germline V gene. CDR3 length: 14 amino acids. Trimming shortened V by 7 bases and J by 6 bases, and 15 bases separated the two germline ends.

In its sample, this clone was seen once. The rearrangement joins TRBV6-5 to TRBJ1-4; TRBD1 might be the D (5 bases). Germline V gene lookup returns CDR1 MNHEY and CDR2 SVGAGI. Trimming shortened V by 6 bases and J by 7 bases, and 18 bases separated the two germline ends. The CDR3 length is 15 residues. The CDR3 DNA is TGTGCCAGCAGCAAACCCGGGCCGAGGGGTGAAAAACTGTTTTTT. It translates to CASSKPGPRGEKLFF.

This clone appeared a few times. J is TRBJ1-4 and V is TRBV5-4; perhaps TRBD1 as D (5 bases). Trimming removed 5 bases at V and 11 bases at J, with 16 bases between. The germline V gene encodes CDR1 SGHNT and CDR2 YYREEE (reference sequence). The CDR3 runs 13 residues. Here the CDR3 DNA reads TGTGCCAGCAGTTCTGCGGGGGTGCAGAAACTGTTTTTT. Amino acid sequence: CASSSAGVQKLFF.

V usage is TRBV27 and J usage is TRBJ2-5; 8 nucleotides align to TRBD1. The CDR3 has 14 residues. V shed 6 bases, J shed 5 bases, and the junction held 8 bases outside the gene matches. Germline V CDR1 and CDR2: MNHEY, SMNVEV (reference sequence). Written as DNA, the CDR3 is TGTGCCAGCAGCAAGGACAGGGTCCAGGAGACCCAGTACTTC. Protein product: CASSKDRVQETQYF.

The chain joins TRBV28 to TRBJ1-3; 8 bases fit TRBD1. The CDR3 extends over 15 amino acids. Germline CDR1 MDHEN, CDR2 SYDVKM. Germline trimming cut 6 bases from V and 4 bases from J; bases unmatched to any gene: 8. The chain's CDR3 is CASRGQGTWGNTIYF. In DNA, the CDR3 is TGTGCCAGCAGAGGACAGGGTACATGGGGAAACACCATATATTTT.

The CDR3 region has the DNA TGTGCCAGCAGTTTTCGCTCGATAGATACGCAGTATTTT. It translates to CASSFRSIDTQYF. V is TRBV6-5 and J is TRBJ2-3, with no clear D. V lost 4 bases to trimming and J lost 5 bases, with 10 bases between them. Germline V gives CDR1 MNHEY, CDR2 SVGAGI. The CDR3 sequence is 13 residues long.

The rearrangement joins TRBV5-8 to TRBJ2-7, with 7 bases lining up with TRBD1. The V gene's germline CDR1 is SGHTS and CDR2 YDEGEE. This CDR3 comprises 14 residues. Losses at the gene ends were 2 bases for V and 7 bases for J; bases not matched to a gene: 9. The CDR3 loop reads CASSFAGGLGEQYF. As DNA, the CDR3 is TGTGCCAGCAGCTTTGCAGGGGGATTGGGAGAGCAGTACTTC.

With regard to this clone: A junction end diverges from the germline sequence, so it may reflect a read error. The chain's CDR3 is CASSYSGTGSIWRF. CDR3 DNA: TGTGCCAGCAGTTATTCCGGGACAGGCTCCATATGGCGCTTC. This sequence joins TRBV6-5 and TRBJ2-7; 8 bases fit TRBD1. Germline loops: CDR1 MNHEY, CDR2 SVGAGI. This CDR3 contains 14 residues.